Sequencing of this T cell receptor (beta chain) was carried out in a study of blood T cell repertoires in COVID-19. Background on the study: Researchers got acute and convalescent COVID-19 samples from the United States, Italy and Spain. T cells, B-cell-depleted T cells, or PBMCs provided the cDNA or gDNA that served as material.

Method: immunoSEQ multiplex PCR; TCRdb's copy keeps in-frame clones and lacks some. The sample has 250,000 to 300,000 clones, about 86% seen once. The CDR3 sequence is 14 residues long. CDR1 and CDR2 from the germline V gene are DFQATT and SNEGSKA (reference sequence). V was clipped by 3 bases and J by 2 bases; unmatched bases: 4. The TCR comes from a man aged 30-40 years with active or convalescent COVID-19. The genes are TRBV20-1 and TRBJ1-3; 7 bases fit TRBD1. The sequenced sample was peripheral blood. CDR3 residues: CSASSTGTGNTIYF. CDR3 in DNA: TGCAGTGCTAGTTCGACAGGGACTGGAAACACCATATATTTT.